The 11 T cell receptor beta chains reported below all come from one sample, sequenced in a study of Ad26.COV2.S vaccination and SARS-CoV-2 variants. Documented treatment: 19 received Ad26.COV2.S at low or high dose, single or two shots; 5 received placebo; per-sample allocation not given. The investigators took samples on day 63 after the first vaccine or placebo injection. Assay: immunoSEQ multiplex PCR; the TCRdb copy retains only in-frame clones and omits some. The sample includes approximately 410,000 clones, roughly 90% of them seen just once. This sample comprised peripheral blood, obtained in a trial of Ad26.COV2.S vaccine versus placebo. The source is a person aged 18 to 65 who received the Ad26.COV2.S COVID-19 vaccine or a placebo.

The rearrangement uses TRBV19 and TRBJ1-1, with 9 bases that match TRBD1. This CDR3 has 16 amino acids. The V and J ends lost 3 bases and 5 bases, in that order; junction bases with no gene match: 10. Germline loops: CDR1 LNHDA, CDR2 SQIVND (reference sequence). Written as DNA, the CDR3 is TGTGCCAGTAGTATGTATTTACAGGGGGCTGGGACTGAAGCTTTCTTT. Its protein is CASSMYLQGAGTEAFF.

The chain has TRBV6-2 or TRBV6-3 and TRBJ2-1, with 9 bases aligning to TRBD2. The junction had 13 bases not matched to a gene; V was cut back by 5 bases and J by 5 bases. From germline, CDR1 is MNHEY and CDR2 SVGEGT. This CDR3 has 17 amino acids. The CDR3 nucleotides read TGTGCCAGCAGTCAGAGGTTGTGGCGGGGGGGCCACAATGAGCAGTTCTTC. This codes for CASSQRLWRGGHNEQFF.

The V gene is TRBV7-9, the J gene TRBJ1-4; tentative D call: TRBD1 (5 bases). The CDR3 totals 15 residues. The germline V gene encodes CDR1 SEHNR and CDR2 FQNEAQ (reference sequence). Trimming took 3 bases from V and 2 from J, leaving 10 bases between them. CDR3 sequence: CASSFRGATNEKLFF. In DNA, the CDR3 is TGTGCCAGCAGCTTTAGGGGAGCTACTAATGAAAAACTGTTTTTT.

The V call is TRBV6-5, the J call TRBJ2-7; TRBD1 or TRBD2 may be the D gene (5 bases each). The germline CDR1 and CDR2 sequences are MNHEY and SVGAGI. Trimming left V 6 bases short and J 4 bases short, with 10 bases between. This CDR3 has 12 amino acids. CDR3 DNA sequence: TGTGCCAGCAGGGGGGACGGTTACGAGCAGTACTTC. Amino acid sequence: CASRGDGYEQYF.

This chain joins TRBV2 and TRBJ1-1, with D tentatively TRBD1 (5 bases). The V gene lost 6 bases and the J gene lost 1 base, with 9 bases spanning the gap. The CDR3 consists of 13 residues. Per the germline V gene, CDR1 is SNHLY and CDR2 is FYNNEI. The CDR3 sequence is CASRKTGNTEAFF. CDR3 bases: TGTGCCAGCAGAAAAACAGGGAACACTGAAGCTTTCTTT.

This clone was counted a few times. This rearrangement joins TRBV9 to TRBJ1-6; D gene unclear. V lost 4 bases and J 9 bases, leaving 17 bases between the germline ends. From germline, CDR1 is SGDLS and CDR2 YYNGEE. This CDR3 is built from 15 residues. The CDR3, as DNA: TGTGCCAGCAGCCCCAGTGGAGGGATCGGTTCACCCCTCCACTTT. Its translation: CASSPSGGIGSPLHF.

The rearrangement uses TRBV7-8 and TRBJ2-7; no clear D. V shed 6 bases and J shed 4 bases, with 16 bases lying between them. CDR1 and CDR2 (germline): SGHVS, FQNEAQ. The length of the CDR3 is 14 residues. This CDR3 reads CASSPTATYYEQYF. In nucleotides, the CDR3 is TGTGCCAGCAGTCCGACGGCGACTTATTACGAGCAGTACTTC. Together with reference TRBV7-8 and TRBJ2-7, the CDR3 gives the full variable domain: GAGVSQSPRYKVAKRGQDVALRCDPISGHVSLFWYQQALGQGPEFLTYFQNEAQLDKSGLPSDRFFAERPEGSVSTLKIQRTQQEDSAVYLCASSPTATYYEQYFGPGTRLTVT.

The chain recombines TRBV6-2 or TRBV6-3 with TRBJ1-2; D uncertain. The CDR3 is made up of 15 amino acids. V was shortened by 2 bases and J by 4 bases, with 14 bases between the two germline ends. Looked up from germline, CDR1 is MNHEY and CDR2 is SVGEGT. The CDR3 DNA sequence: TGTGCCAGCAGTTACGGTAGGGCGCCTACCTATGGCTACACCTTC. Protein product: CASSYGRAPTYGYTF.

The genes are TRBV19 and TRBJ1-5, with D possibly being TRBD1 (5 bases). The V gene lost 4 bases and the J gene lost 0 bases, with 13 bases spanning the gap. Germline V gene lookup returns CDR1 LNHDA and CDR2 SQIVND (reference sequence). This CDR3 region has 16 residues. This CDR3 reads CASSRTGRDSNQPQHF. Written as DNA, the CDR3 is TGTGCCAGTAGTAGAACAGGCCGCGATAGCAATCAGCCCCAGCATTTT.

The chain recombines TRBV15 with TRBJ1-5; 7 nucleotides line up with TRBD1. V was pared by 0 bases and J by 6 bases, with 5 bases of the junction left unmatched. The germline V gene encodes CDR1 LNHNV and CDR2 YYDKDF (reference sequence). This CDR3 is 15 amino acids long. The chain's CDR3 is CATSRDSTGPQPQHF. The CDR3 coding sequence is TGTGCCACCAGCAGAGACTCGACAGGGCCTCAGCCCCAGCATTTT.

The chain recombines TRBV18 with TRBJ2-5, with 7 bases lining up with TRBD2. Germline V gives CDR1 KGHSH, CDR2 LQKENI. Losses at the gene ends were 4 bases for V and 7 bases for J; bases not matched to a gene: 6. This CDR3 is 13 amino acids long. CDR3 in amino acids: CASSRPGEGTQYF. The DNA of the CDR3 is TGTGCCAGCTCACGGCCCGGGGAGGGGACCCAGTACTTC.